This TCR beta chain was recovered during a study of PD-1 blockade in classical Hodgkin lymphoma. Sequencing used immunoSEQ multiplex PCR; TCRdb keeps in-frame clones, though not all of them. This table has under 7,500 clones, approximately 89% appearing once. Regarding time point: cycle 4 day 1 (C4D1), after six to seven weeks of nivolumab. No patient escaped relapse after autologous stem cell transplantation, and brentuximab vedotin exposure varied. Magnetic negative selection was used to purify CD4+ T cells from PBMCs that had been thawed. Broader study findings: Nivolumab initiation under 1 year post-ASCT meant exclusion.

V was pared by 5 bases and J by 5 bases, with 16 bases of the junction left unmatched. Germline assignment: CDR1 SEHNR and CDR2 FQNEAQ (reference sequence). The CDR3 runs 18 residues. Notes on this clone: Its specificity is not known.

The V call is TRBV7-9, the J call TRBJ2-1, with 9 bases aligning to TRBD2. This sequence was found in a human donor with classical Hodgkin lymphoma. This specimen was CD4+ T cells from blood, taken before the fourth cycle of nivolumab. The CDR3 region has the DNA TGTGCCAGCAGCCCACGGCCGAACGGTAGCGGGAGTAACAATGAGCAGTTCTTC. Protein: CASSPRPNGSGSNNEQFF. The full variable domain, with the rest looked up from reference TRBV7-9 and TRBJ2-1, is DTGVSQNPRHKITKRGQNVTFRCDPISEHNRLYWYRQTLGQGPEFLTYFQNEAQLEKSRLLSDRFSAERPKGSFSTLEIQRTEQGDSAMYLCASSPRPNGSGSNNEQFFGPGTRLTVL.